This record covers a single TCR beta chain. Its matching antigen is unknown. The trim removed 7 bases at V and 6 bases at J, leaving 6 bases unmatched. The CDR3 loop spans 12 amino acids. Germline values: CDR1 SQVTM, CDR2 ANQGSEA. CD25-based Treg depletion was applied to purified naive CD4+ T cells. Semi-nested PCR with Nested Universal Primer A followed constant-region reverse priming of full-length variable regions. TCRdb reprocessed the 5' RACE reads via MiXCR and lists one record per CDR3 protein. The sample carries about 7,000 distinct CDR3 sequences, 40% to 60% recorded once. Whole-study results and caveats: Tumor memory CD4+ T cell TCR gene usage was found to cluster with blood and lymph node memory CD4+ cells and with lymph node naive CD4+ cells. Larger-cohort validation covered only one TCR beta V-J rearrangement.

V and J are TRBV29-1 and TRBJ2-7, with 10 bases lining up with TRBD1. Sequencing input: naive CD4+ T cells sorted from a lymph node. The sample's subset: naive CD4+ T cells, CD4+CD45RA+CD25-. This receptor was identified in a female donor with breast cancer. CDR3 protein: CSGGQGPSEQYF. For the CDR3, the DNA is TGCAGCGGGGGACAGGGGCCCAGCGAGCAGTACTTC.